Sequencing of this TCR beta chain was carried out in a study of blood T cell repertoires in COVID-19. The germline CDR1 and CDR2 sequences are LNHDA and SQIVND (reference sequence). Trimming took 4 bases from V and 2 from J, leaving 12 bases between them. This CDR3 comprises 15 residues. Profiled with immunoSEQ multiplex PCR; TCRdb holds only in-frame clones, not every one. The sample contains roughly 150,000 clones, around four fifths of which appear only once. Sequences were obtained from peripheral blood. The source is a woman of 80 years or more with COVID-19, enrolled during active disease. The chain combines TRBV19 with TRBJ1-3; TRBD1 is a possible D gene (6 bases). The CDR3 sequence: CASSSDGGPGNTIYF. Here the CDR3 DNA reads TGTGCCAGTAGTAGTGACGGGGGGCCTGGAAACACCATATATTTT. Drawing the rest from reference TRBV19 and TRBJ1-3, the complete variable domain is DGGITQSPKYLFRKEGQNVTLSCEQNLNHDAMYWYRQDPGQGLRLIYYSQIVNDFQKGDIAEGYSVSREKKESFPLTVTSAQKNPTAFYLCASSSDGGPGNTIYFGEGSWLTVV.